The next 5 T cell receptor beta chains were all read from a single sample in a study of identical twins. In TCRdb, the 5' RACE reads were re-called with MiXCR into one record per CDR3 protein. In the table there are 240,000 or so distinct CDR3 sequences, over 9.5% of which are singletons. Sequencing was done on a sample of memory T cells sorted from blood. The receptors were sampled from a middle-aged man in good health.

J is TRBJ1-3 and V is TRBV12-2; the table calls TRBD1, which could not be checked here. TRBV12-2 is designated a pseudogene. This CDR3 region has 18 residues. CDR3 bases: TGTGCAAGTCGCTTATCCTTTCCGGCGCAGGGGGCAAAGGGCACCATATATTTT. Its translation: CASRLSFPAQGAKGTIYF.

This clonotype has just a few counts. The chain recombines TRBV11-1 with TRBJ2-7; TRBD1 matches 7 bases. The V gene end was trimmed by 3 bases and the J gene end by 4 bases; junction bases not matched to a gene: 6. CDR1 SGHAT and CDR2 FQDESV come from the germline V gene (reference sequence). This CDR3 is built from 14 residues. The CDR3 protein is CASSLGTDLYEQYF. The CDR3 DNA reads TGTGCCAGCAGCTTGGGGACAGACCTATACGAGCAGTACTTC.

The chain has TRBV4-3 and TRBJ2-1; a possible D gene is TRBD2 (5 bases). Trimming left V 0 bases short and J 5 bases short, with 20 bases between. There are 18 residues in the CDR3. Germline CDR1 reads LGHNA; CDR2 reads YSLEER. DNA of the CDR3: TGCGCCAGCAGCCAAGATCTCAGAGCGGACTCGGGGAACAATGAGCAGTTCTTC. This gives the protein CASSQDLRADSGNNEQFF.

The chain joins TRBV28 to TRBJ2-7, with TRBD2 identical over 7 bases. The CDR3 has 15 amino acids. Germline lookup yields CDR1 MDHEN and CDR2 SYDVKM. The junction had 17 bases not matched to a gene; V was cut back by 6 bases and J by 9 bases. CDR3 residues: CASSEGGGGLSGQYF. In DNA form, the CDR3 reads TGTGCCAGCAGCGAGGGTGGGGGAGGGCTTTCCGGGCAGTACTTC.

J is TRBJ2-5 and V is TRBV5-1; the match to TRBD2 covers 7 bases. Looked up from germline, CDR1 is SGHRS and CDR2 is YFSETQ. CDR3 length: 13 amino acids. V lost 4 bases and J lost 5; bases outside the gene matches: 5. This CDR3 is CASSPSGKETQYF. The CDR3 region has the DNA TGCGCCAGCAGCCCCAGCGGGAAGGAGACCCAGTACTTC.